These 28 T cell receptor beta chains originate from one sample sequenced in a study of monozygotic twins with inflammatory bowel disease (dated by TCRdb to about 2019). Receptor amplification or capture employed 5' RACE. Instrument used: Illumina HiSeq 2500. TCRdb reprocessed the reads; each CDR3 protein sequence makes one entry, and DNA is unavailable. Per the sample table, the count is 420,000 or so distinct CDR3 sequences. 2% to 3% of the sample is in the top ten clones. Sequencing was done on a sample of blood. The receptors shown here come from a human donor with ulcerative colitis or Crohn's disease, or a healthy co-twin of an affected twin (not recorded which).

The chain links TRBV6-5 to TRBJ1-1; TCRdb calls TRBD1, which cannot be checked without DNA. Germline CDR1 is MNHEY and CDR2 is SVGAGI. CDR3 length: 15 amino acids. The CDR3 loop reads CASSYAGTLDTEAFF.

J is TRBJ1-1 and V is TRBV12-3 or TRBV12-4; the D call of TRBD1 rests on TCRdb alone, since no DNA is present to check it. The CDR3 spans 16 residues. Here the CDR3 reads CASSFYGTDVNTEAFF.

This chain uses TRBV7-8 with TRBJ2-7. CDR3 length: 13 residues. Germline V lookup: CDR1 SGHVS, CDR2 FQNEAQ. The CDR3 sequence is CASSLILSYEQYF.

V gene TRBV6-1 combines with J gene TRBJ1-5. Germline V gene lookup returns CDR1 MNHNS and CDR2 SASEGT. The CDR3 contains 14 residues. CDR3 sequence reads: CASSDKGRNQPQHF.

The rearrangement uses TRBV29-1 and TRBJ2-1; TCRdb's D gene call, TRBD2, goes unchecked for lack of DNA. The CDR3 length is 15 residues. CDR1 is SQVTM, CDR2 ANQGSEA, per germline. This chain's CDR3 is CSVGLAGGSYNEQFF.

This rearrangement joins TRBV9 to TRBJ2-1; TCRdb names TRBD2, which stays unverified in the absence of DNA. Germline CDR1 and CDR2: SGDLS and YYNGEE. The CDR3 spans 18 residues. The CDR3 sequence: CASSETSGNVRTYNEQFF.

The rearrangement uses TRBV7-9 and TRBJ1-3; TCRdb designates TRBD1, a call that cannot be tested without DNA. This CDR3 is built from 14 residues. Germline-derived CDR1 and CDR2 are SEHNR and FQNEAQ (reference sequence). The chain's CDR3 is CASSLSLSGNTIYF.

The chain employs TRBV20-1 and TRBJ2-3. Germline CDR1 and CDR2: DFQATT and SNEGSKA (reference sequence). CDR3 size: 11 residues. CDR3 protein: CSAGQTDTQYF.

This CDR3 reads CASADSGANVLTF. V is TRBV15 and J is TRBJ2-6. CDR1 is LNHNV, CDR2 YYDKDF, per germline (reference sequence). The CDR3 covers 13 residues.

The chain joins TRBV6-1 to TRBJ2-3; the TCRdb call, TRBD1, lacks DNA for checking. The germline gives CDR1 MNHNS, CDR2 SASEGT. The CDR3 consists of 14 residues. The CDR3 loop is CASTPPQGLDTQYF.

CDR3 residues: CASSLERGGTDTQYF. This rearrangement joins TRBV12-3 or TRBV12-4 to TRBJ2-3; the D gene TCRdb calls, TRBD2, cannot be checked with no DNA. CDR3 length equals 15 residues.

This chain joins TRBV19 and TRBJ1-5; the D call from TCRdb, TRBD1, cannot be confirmed without DNA. The CDR3 is made up of 12 amino acids. Germline V gene sequence: CDR1 LNHDA, CDR2 SQIVND (reference sequence). The CDR3 sequence is CASSMGVQPQHF. Combining the CDR3 with reference TRBV19 and TRBJ1-5 gives the whole variable domain DGGITQSPKYLFRKEGQNVTLSCEQNLNHDAMYWYRQDPGQGLRLIYYSQIVNDFQKGDIAEGYSVSREKKESFPLTVTSAQKNPTAFYLCASSMGVQPQHFGDGTRLSIL.

The chain has TRBV5-5 and TRBJ2-1. Germline values: CDR1 SGHKS, CDR2 YYEKEE (reference sequence). This CDR3 has 15 amino acids. This chain's CDR3 is CASSLGGSTYNEQFF. Full variable domain (remainder filled in from reference TRBV5-5 and TRBJ2-1): DAGVTQSPTHLIKTRGQQVTLRCSPISGHKSVSWYQQVLGQGPQFIFQYYEKEERGRGNFPDRFSARQFPNYSSELNVNALLLGDSALYLCASSLGGSTYNEQFFGPGTRLTVL.

The gene calls are TRBV25-1 and TRBJ1-1. The CDR3 consists of 14 residues. Germline V gene lookup returns CDR1 MGHDK and CDR2 SYGVNS. The CDR3 protein is CASSETGWNTEAFF.

The chain recombines TRBV5-1 with TRBJ2-7; TCRdb calls TRBD1, which cannot be checked without DNA. The CDR3 totals 15 residues. Germline V lookup: CDR1 SGHRS, CDR2 YFSETQ. CDR3 amino acids: CASNAGGRGSYEQYF.

The chain recombines TRBV6-2 or TRBV6-3 with TRBJ1-3. The CDR3 runs 13 residues. Germline CDR1 MNHEY, CDR2 SVGEGT. The CDR3: CASSWSGGNTIYF.

This rearrangement joins TRBV3-1 to TRBJ1-5. This CDR3 has 14 amino acids. Germline V gives CDR1 LGHDT, CDR2 YNNKEL (reference sequence). The CDR3 loop is CASSQDYSNQPQHF. Drawing the rest from reference TRBV3-1 and TRBJ1-5, the complete variable domain is DTAVSQTPKYLVTQMGNDKSIKCEQNLGHDTMYWYKQDSKKFLKIMFSYNNKELIINETVPNRFSPKSPDKAHLNLHINSLELGDSAVYFCASSQDYSNQPQHFGDGTRLSIL.

CDR3 in amino acids: CAISEVDGGAHEQYF. This chain joins TRBV10-3 and TRBJ2-7; TCRdb outputs TRBD1, but without DNA this stays unchecked. The germline V gene has CDR1 ENHRY and CDR2 SYGVKD. The CDR3 has 15 residues.

The chain is built from TRBV7-9 and TRBJ2-1. The CDR3 contains 15 residues. CDR1 is SEHNR, CDR2 FQNEAQ, per germline (reference sequence). This chain's CDR3 is CASSSTSRSYNEQFF.

The V and J genes are TRBV3-1 and TRBJ1-6; no DNA is available, so the TRBD1 call from TCRdb remains unchecked. Germline lookup yields CDR1 LGHDT and CDR2 YNNKEL (reference sequence). This CDR3 contains 15 residues. The CDR3 protein is CASSPPGQGTSPLHF. Together with reference TRBV3-1 and TRBJ1-6, the CDR3 gives the full variable domain: DTAVSQTPKYLVTQMGNDKSIKCEQNLGHDTMYWYKQDSKKFLKIMFSYNNKELIINETVPNRFSPKSPDKAHLNLHINSLELGDSAVYFCASSPPGQGTSPLHFGNGTRLTVT.

The rearrangement links TRBV5-1 to TRBJ2-3; lacking DNA, the TRBD1 call made by TCRdb goes unchecked. CDR1 and CDR2 from the germline V gene are SGHRS and YFSETQ. The CDR3 runs to 19 residues. The CDR3 spells CASSLRGQVNFVGTDTQYF.

The chain has TRBV27 and TRBJ1-5. The CDR3 contains 15 residues. Germline V CDR1 and CDR2: MNHEY, SMNVEV (reference sequence). This chain's CDR3 is CASSFSTGGNQPQHF.

The chain is built from TRBV4-2 and TRBJ2-5; the TCRdb D gene call, TRBD1, has no DNA to confirm it. The CDR3 runs to 14 residues. The V gene's germline CDR1 is LGHNA and CDR2 YNFKEQ. This CDR3 reads CASSQVQGGETQYF.

The chain links TRBV5-6 to TRBJ2-7. The CDR3 sequence is 13 residues long. Germline values: CDR1 SGHDT, CDR2 YYEEEE. CDR3 residues: CASSWATSYEQYF. Using reference TRBV5-6 and TRBJ2-7 for the parts outside the CDR3, the full variable domain is DAGVTQSPTHLIKTRGQQVTLRCSPKSGHDTVSWYQQALGQGPQFIFQYYEEEERQRGNFPDRFSGHQFPNYSSELNVNALLLGDSALYLCASSWATSYEQYFGPGTRLTVT.

J is TRBJ2-7 and V is TRBV7-9; the TCRdb D gene call, TRBD1, has no DNA to confirm it. The CDR3 is made up of 16 amino acids. The germline V gene encodes CDR1 SEHNR and CDR2 FQNEAQ (reference sequence). The CDR3 is CASSLAVGTDPREQYF.

This chain's CDR3 is CASSQDIRGNQPQHF. The rearrangement uses TRBV4-1 and TRBJ1-5; absent DNA, TCRdb's TRBD1 call cannot be checked. The CDR3 covers 15 residues. CDR1 and CDR2 (germline): MGHRA, YSYEKL.

The chain joins TRBV7-3 to TRBJ2-2; TCRdb selects TRBD1, and the lack of DNA leaves this call unchecked. Per the germline V gene, CDR1 is SGHTA and CDR2 is FQGTGA. This CDR3 comprises 16 residues. This CDR3 is CASGLTPTGYTGELFF.

CDR3 protein: CASSWGTSGYNEQFF. The chain links TRBV5-4 to TRBJ2-1; TCRdb's assignment of TRBD2 cannot be checked, as there is no DNA. The CDR3 has 15 amino acids. CDR1 and CDR2 (germline): SGHNT, YYREEE (reference sequence).